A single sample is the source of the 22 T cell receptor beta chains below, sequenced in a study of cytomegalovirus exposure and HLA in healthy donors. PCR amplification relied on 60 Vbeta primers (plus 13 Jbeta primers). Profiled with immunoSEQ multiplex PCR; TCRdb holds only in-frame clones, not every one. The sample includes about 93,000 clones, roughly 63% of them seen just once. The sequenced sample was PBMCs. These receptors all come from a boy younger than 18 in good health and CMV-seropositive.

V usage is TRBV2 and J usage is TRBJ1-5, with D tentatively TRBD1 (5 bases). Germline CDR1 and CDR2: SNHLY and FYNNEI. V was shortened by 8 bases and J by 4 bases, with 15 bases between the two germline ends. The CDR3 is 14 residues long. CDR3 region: CASGNRDFNQPQHF. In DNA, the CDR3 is TGTGCCAGCGGTAACCGGGACTTTAATCAGCCCCAGCATTTT.

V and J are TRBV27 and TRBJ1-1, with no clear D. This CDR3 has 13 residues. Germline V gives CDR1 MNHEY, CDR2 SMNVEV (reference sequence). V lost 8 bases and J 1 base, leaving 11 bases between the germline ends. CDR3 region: CASGLGRNTEAFF. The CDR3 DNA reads TGTGCCAGCGGATTGGGGAGGAACACTGAAGCTTTCTTT.

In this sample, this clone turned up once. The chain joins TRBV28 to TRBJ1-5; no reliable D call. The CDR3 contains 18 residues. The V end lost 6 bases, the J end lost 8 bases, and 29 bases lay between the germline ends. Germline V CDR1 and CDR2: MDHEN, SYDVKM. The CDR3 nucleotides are TGTGCCAGCAGCCTGCCCACGGTAGGTACAGCCGGAAATAAGCCCCAGCATTTT. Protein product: CASSLPTVGTAGNKPQHF.

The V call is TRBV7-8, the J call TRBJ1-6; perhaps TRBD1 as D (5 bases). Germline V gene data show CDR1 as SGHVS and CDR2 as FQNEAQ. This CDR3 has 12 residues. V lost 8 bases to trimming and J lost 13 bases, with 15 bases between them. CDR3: CASRGGGEPLHF. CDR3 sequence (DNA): TGTGCCAGCCGGGGTGGGGGGGAGCCCCTCCACTTT.

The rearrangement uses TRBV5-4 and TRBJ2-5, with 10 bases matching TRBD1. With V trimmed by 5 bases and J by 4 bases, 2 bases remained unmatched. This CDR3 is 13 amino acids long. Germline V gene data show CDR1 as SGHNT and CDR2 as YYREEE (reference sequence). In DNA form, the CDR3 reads TGTGCCAGCAGTGACAGGGGGCCAGAGACCCAGTACTTC. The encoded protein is CASSDRGPETQYF.

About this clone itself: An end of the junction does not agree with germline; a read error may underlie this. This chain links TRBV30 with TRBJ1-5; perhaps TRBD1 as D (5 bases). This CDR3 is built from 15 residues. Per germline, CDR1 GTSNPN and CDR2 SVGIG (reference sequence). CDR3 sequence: CAWSDRQWGNQPQNF. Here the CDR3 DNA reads TGTGCCTGGAGTGACCGACAGTGGGGCAATCAGCCCCAGAATTTT.

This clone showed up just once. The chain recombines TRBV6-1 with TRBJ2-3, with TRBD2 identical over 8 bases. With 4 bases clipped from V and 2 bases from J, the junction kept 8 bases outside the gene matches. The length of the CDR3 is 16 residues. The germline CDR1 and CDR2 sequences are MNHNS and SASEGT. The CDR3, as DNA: TGTGCCAGCAGTGCCCCCTCAGCGGGGGCCACAGATACGCAGTATTTT. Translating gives CASSAPSAGATDTQYF.

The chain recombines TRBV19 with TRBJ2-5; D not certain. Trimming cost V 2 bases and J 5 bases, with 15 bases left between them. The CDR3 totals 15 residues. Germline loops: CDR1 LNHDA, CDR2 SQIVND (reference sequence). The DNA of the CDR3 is TGTGCCAGTAGTATAAACCCGTTAGTCTGGGAGACCCAGTACTTC. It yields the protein CASSINPLVWETQYF.

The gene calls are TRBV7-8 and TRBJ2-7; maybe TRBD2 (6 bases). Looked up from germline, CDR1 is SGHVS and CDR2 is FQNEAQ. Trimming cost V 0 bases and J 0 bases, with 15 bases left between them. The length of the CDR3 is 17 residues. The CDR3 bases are TGTGCCAGCAGCTTAGCGCGGGATGAGATCCGCTCCTACGAGCAGTACTTC. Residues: CASSLARDEIRSYEQYF.

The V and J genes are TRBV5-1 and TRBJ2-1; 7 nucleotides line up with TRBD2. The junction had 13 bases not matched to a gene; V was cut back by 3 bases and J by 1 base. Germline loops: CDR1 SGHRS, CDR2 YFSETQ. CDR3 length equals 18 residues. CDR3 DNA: TGCGCCAGCAGCTCCGGACTAGTATGGACAACGTCCTACAATGAGCAGTTCTTC. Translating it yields CASSSGLVWTTSYNEQFF.

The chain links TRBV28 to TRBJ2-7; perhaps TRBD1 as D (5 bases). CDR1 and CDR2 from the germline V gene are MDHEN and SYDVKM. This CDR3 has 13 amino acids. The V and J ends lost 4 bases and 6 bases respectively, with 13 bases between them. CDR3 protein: CASSSTVPGEQYF. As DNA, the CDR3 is TGTGCCAGCAGTTCGACAGTCCCAGGCGAGCAGTACTTC.

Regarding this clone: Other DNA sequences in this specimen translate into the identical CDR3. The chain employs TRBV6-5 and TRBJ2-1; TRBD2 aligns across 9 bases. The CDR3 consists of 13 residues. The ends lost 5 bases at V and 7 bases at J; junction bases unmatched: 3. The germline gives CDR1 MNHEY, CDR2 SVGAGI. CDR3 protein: CASSGLAGNEQFF. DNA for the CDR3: TGTGCCAGCAGTGGGCTAGCGGGGAATGAGCAGTTCTTC.

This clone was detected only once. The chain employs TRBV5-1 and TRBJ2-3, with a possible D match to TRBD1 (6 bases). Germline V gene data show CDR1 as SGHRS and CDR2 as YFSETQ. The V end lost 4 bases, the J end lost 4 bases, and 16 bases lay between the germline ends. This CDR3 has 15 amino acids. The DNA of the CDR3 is TGCGCCAGCAGCCCAGGAAGATCAGGGGCAGATACGCAGTATTTT. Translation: CASSPGRSGADTQYF.

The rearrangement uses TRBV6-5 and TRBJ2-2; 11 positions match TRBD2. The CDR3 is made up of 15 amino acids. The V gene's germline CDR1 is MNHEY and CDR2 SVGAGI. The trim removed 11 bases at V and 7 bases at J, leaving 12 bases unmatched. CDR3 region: CAAALAGGRGGELFF. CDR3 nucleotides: TGTGCCGCGGCCTTAGCGGGAGGGCGGGGCGGGGAGCTGTTTTTT.

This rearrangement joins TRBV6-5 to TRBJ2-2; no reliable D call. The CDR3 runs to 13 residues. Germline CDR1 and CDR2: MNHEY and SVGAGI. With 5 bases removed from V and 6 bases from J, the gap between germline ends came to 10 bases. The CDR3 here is CASSLRHAGELFF. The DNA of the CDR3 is TGTGCCAGCAGTCTGCGACATGCCGGGGAGCTGTTTTTT.

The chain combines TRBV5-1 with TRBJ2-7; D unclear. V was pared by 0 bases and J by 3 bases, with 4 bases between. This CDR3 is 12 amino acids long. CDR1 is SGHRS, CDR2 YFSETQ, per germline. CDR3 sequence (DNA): TGCGCCAGCAGCTTGGAACACTACGAGCAGTACTTC. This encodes CASSLEHYEQYF.

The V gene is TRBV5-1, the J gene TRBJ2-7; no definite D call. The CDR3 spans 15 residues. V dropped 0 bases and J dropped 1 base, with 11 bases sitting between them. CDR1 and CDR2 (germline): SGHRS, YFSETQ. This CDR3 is CASSLAVSTSYEQYF. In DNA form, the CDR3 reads TGCGCCAGCAGCTTGGCGGTGTCTACTTCCTACGAGCAGTACTTC.

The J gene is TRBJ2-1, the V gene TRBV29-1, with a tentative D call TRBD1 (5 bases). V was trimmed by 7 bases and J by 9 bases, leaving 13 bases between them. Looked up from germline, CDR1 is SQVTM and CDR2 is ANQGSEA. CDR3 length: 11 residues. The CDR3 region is CSAKDTGEQFF. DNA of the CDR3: TGCAGCGCCAAGGACACAGGTGAGCAGTTCTTC.

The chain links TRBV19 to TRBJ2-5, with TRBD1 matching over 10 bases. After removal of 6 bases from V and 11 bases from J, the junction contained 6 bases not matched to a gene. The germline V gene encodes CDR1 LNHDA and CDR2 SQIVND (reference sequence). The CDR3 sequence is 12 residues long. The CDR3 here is CASRDRGTEQYF. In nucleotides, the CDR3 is TGTGCCAGTAGGGACAGGGGGACCGAACAGTACTTC.

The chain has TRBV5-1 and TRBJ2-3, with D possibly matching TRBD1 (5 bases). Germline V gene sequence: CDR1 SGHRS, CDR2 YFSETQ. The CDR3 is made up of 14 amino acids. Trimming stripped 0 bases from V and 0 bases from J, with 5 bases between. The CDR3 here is CASSLAGSTDTQYF. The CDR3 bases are TGCGCCAGCAGCTTGGCAGGGAGCACAGATACGCAGTATTTT.

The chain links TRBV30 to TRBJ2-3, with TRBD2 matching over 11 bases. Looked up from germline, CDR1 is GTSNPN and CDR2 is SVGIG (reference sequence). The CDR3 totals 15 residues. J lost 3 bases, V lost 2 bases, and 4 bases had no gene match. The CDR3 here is CAWSILAGGTDTQYF. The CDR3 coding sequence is TGTGCCTGGAGTATTTTAGCGGGAGGGACAGATACGCAGTATTTT.

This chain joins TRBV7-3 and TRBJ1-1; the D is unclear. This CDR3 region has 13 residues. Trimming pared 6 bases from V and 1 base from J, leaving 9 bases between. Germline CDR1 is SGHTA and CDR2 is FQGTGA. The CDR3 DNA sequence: TGTGCCAGCAGAGCCGACACGAACACTGAAGCTTTCTTT. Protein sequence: CASRADTNTEAFF.